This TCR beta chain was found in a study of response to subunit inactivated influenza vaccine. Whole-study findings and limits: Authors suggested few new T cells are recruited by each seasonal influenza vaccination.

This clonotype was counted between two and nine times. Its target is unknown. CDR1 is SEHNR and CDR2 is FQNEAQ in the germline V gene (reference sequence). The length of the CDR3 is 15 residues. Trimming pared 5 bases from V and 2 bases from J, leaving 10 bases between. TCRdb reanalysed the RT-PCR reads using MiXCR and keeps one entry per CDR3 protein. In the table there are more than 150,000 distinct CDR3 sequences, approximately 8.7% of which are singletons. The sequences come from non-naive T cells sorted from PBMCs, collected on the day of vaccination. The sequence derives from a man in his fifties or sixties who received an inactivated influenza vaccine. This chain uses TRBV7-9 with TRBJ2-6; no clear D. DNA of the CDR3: TGTGCCAGCAGCGTAGGAATTCCTGGGGCCAACGTCCTGACTTTC. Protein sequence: CASSVGIPGANVLTF.